This note documents a single TCR beta chain sequence. The antigen is not known. Separate from the roughly 670-subject first cohort, the approximately 120-subject validation cohort was the one that the donors belonged to. Some clones are missing from TCRdb's copy, which holds only in-frame ones; the method was immunoSEQ multiplex PCR. The sample has some 340,000 clones, about nine tenths seen once. These data belong to a study of cytomegalovirus exposure and HLA in healthy donors. Whole-study context: The approximately 110 validation repertoires were reported in a later analysis to have been generated on the same platform as the roughly 630 first-cohort repertoires. General observations from the study: The classifier reportedly diagnosed cytomegalovirus status with high sensitivity and specificity. Confirmation in vitro established that three CMV-associated chains were specific for CMV antigens.

This CDR3 is built from 14 residues. Trimming stripped 3 bases from V and 5 bases from J, with 11 bases between. Germline CDR1 and CDR2: MDHEN and SYDVKM. The chain employs TRBV28 and TRBJ2-1; a possible D gene is TRBD1 (5 bases). This TCR came from a woman younger than 45 in good health and CMV-seropositive. Sequenced sample: PBMCs. The CDR3 protein is CASSFSRQHNEQFF. CDR3 sequence (DNA): TGTGCCAGCAGTTTTAGTCGACAGCACAATGAGCAGTTCTTC.